The 5 T cell receptor beta chains reported below all come from one sample, sequenced in a study of cytomegalovirus exposure and HLA in healthy donors. 60 Vbeta and 13 Jbeta primers were used in PCR. TCRdb's copy holds only in-frame clones and misses some; the assay was immunoSEQ multiplex PCR. This table has around 150,000 clones, roughly 80% appearing once. Material: PBMCs. Every receptor here comes from a man aged 45-60 years in good health and CMV-seropositive.

The chain couples TRBV29-1 to TRBJ2-7; 10 bases agree with TRBD2. With 6 bases clipped from V and 3 bases from J, the junction kept 5 bases outside the gene matches. This CDR3 has 13 amino acids. The germline V gene encodes CDR1 SQVTM and CDR2 ANQGSEA. The CDR3 region has the DNA TGCAGCGTCAGCGGGGGGGACCGCTACGAGCAGTACTTC. Encoded protein: CSVSGGDRYEQYF.

This chain links TRBV18 with TRBJ1-5; D is unclear. The CDR3 is made up of 14 amino acids. The V and J ends lost 3 bases and 3 bases respectively, with 9 bases between them. Germline V gives CDR1 KGHSH, CDR2 LQKENI. The DNA of the CDR3 is TGTGCCAGCTCACCTTCCGGGGACAATCAGCCCCAGCATTTT. Its protein is CASSPSGDNQPQHF.

The chain uses TRBV21-1 and TRBJ1-1; the D call in the table, TRBD1, was not verified against the DNA. TRBV21-1 is tagged as a pseudogene. The CDR3 length is 11 residues. CDR3 nucleotide sequence: TGTGCCAGCAGCAAATCAACTGAAGCTTTCTTT. Residues: CASSKSTEAFF.

Concerning this clone itself: One junction end does not reproduce the germline sequence, and a read error may be involved. The rearrangement joins TRBV7-7 to TRBJ2-7, with 8 bases matching TRBD1. This CDR3 has 14 amino acids. Germline V CDR1 and CDR2: SSHAT, FNYEAQ (reference sequence). The CDR3 region has the DNA TGTGCTAGCAGCCCCGGACAGGGCTCGAACGAGCAGTACTTC. Protein sequence: CASSPGQGSNEQYF.

V and J are TRBV5-6 and TRBJ2-1, with TRBD2 matching over 14 bases. The CDR3 spans 19 residues. The V and J ends lost 0 bases and 3 bases, in that order; junction bases with no gene match: 8. CDR1 and CDR2 (germline): SGHDT, YYEEEE. This CDR3 is CASSLEGLAGVRRYNEQFF. CDR3 bases: TGTGCCAGCAGCTTGGAGGGACTAGCGGGAGTTCGGCGCTACAATGAGCAGTTCTTC.